The 25 T cell receptor beta chains presented below share a single source sample, sequenced in a study of blood T cell repertoires in COVID-19. The protocol was immunoSEQ multiplex PCR, while the TCRdb copy is restricted to in-frame clones and leaves out a portion. The sample lists some 46,000 clones; 80% to 90% were seen once. Material: peripheral blood. These receptors all come from a man aged 50 to 59 with acute or convalescent COVID-19.

J is TRBJ1-1 and V is TRBV18, with 7 bases that match TRBD1. CDR1 and CDR2 from the germline V gene are KGHSH and LQKENI. With 6 bases clipped from V and 1 base from J, the junction kept 14 bases outside the gene matches. The CDR3 has 17 residues. Here the CDR3 DNA reads TGTGCCAGCTCCGCCGGACAGGCGGGGCGGGAGAACACTGAAGCTTTCTTT. Its protein is CASSAGQAGRENTEAFF. Complete variable domain (other parts from reference TRBV18 and TRBJ1-1): NAGVMQNPRHLVRRRGQEARLRCSPMKGHSHVYWYRQLPEEGLKFMVYLQKENIIDESGMPKERFSAEFPKEGPSILRIQQVVRGDSAAYFCASSAGQAGRENTEAFFGQGTRLTVV.

This clone was seen a single time. The chain couples TRBV5-1 to TRBJ1-1; TRBD1 matches at 7 bases. The V gene end was trimmed by 7 bases and the J gene end by 0 bases; junction bases not matched to a gene: 6. Germline CDR1 and CDR2: SGHRS and YFSETQ. The CDR3 extends over 14 amino acids. CDR3 loop: CASYRGPMNTEAFF. The DNA of the CDR3 is TGCGCCAGCTACAGGGGCCCCATGAACACTGAAGCTTTCTTT. Together with reference TRBV5-1 and TRBJ1-1, the CDR3 gives the full variable domain: KAGVTQTPRYLIKTRGQQVTLSCSPISGHRSVSWYQQTPGQGLQFLFEYFSETQRNKGNFPGRFSGRQFSNSRSEMNVSTLELGDSALYLCASYRGPMNTEAFFGQGTRLTVV.

The rearrangement joins TRBV5-1 to TRBJ1-4; weak D call: TRBD1 (5 bases). Deletions cut 2 bases from V and 8 bases from J, with 19 bases between. This CDR3 spans 16 amino acids. Per germline, CDR1 SGHRS and CDR2 YFSETQ. The CDR3: CASSFGLGQGGEKLFF. The CDR3 DNA follows: TGCGCCAGCAGCTTCGGGCTCGGCCAGGGAGGGGAAAAACTGTTTTTT.

This sequence joins TRBV5-6 and TRBJ1-4, with 7 bases fitting TRBD1. Germline V CDR1 and CDR2: SGHDT, YYEEEE. J lost 5 bases, V lost 4 bases, and 8 bases had no gene match. This CDR3 contains 15 residues. In DNA form, the CDR3 reads TGTGCCAGCAGCAGCCCCGGGACAGCGAATGAAAAACTGTTTTTT. It is translated as CASSSPGTANEKLFF.

The rearrangement uses TRBV2 and TRBJ2-3, with D perhaps TRBD2 (6 bases). The germline gives CDR1 SNHLY, CDR2 FYNNEI. With 4 bases removed from V and 2 bases from J, the gap between germline ends came to 16 bases. The CDR3 is made up of 16 amino acids. The CDR3 is CASSGGGGTFTDTQYF. The CDR3 DNA sequence: TGTGCCAGCAGTGGGGGTGGCGGGACGTTCACAGATACGCAGTATTTT. The full variable domain, with the rest looked up from reference TRBV2 and TRBJ2-3, is EPEVTQTPSHQVTQMGQEVILRCVPISNHLYFYWYRQILGQKVEFLVSFYNNEISEKSEIFDDQFSVERPDGSNFTLKIRSTKLEDSAMYFCASSGGGGTFTDTQYFGPGTRLTVL.

This rearrangement joins TRBV27 to TRBJ2-3; D perhaps matches TRBD1 (6 bases). The V and J ends lost 2 bases and 0 bases respectively, with 18 bases between them. The length of the CDR3 is 18 residues. Germline V gene lookup returns CDR1 MNHEY and CDR2 SMNVEV (reference sequence). DNA of the CDR3: TGTGCCAGCAGTTTACCCCACCGGGACACTACTAGCACAGATACGCAGTATTTT. Amino acid sequence: CASSLPHRDTTSTDTQYF.

The genes are TRBV4-2 and TRBJ2-7; TRBD2 matches 9 bases. The germline V gene encodes CDR1 LGHNA and CDR2 YNFKEQ. The CDR3 length is 19 residues. After removal of 4 bases from V and 0 bases from J, the junction contained 16 bases not matched to a gene. The CDR3 sequence is CASSPHLMSGGTTSYEQYF. CDR3 sequence (DNA): TGTGCCAGCAGCCCGCATCTTATGAGCGGGGGGACTACCTCCTACGAGCAGTACTTC.

This clone has just a few counts. The chain links TRBV5-1 to TRBJ1-5; a possible D gene is TRBD1 (5 bases). CDR1 and CDR2 (germline): SGHRS, YFSETQ. CDR3 size: 13 residues. V dropped 8 bases and J dropped 4 bases, with 13 bases sitting between them. The CDR3 is CASSTEANQPQHF. CDR3 sequence (DNA): TGCGCCAGTTCGACAGAGGCGAATCAGCCCCAGCATTTT.

The chain employs TRBV6-5 and TRBJ1-3, with TRBD1 identical over 9 bases. The CDR3 loop spans 15 amino acids. Germline trimming cut 4 bases from V and 4 bases from J; bases unmatched to any gene: 5. Germline loops: CDR1 MNHEY, CDR2 SVGAGI. The CDR3: CASSLQGAPGNTIYF. CDR3 DNA: TGTGCCAGCAGTTTACAGGGGGCGCCCGGAAACACCATATATTTT.

The V and J genes are TRBV19 and TRBJ2-2, with D perhaps matching TRBD2 (5 bases). Germline CDR1 reads LNHDA; CDR2 reads SQIVND (reference sequence). Trimming removed 10 bases at V and 2 bases at J, with 20 bases between. There are 16 residues in the CDR3. The CDR3 reads CATPRARTSNTGELFF. The CDR3 DNA reads TGTGCCACCCCTAGAGCTAGGACTTCAAACACCGGGGAGCTGTTTTTT.

The chain recombines TRBV4-1 with TRBJ1-1, with TRBD1 matching 11 bases. This CDR3 spans 15 amino acids. The trim removed 2 bases at V and 6 bases at J, leaving 5 bases unmatched. Germline assignment: CDR1 MGHRA and CDR2 YSYEKL. CDR3 DNA: TGCGCCAGCAGCCAACTACGGGACAGGGGGTCTGAAGCTTTCTTT. This encodes CASSQLRDRGSEAFF.

This chain connects TRBV28 to TRBJ2-3, with 8 bases that match TRBD2. J was trimmed by 3 bases and V by 5 bases; bases with no gene match: 7. The CDR3 contains 15 residues. Per germline, CDR1 MDHEN and CDR2 SYDVKM. CDR3 nucleotide sequence: TGTGCCAGCAGTCCACCGGGAGGGAGGACAGATACGCAGTATTTT. It translates to CASSPPGGRTDTQYF.

V gene TRBV6-6 combines with J gene TRBJ1-4; 7 positions agree with TRBD1. This CDR3 spans 14 amino acids. Losses at the gene ends were 5 bases for V and 5 bases for J; bases not matched to a gene: 5. Germline V gene sequence: CDR1 MNHNY, CDR2 SVGAGI (reference sequence). As DNA, the CDR3 is TGTGCCAGCAGTCAGTCAGGGGGGAATGAAAAACTGTTTTTT. Protein product: CASSQSGGNEKLFF.

The chain carries TRBV19 and TRBJ1-2; D is uncertain. From germline, CDR1 is LNHDA and CDR2 SQIVND (reference sequence). This CDR3 has 17 amino acids. Trimming pared 0 bases from V and 5 bases from J, leaving 19 bases between. CDR3 sequence reads: CASSIDLLRPNQYGYTF. CDR3 nucleotide sequence: TGTGCCAGTAGTATAGACCTATTGAGGCCTAACCAGTATGGCTACACCTTC.

This rearrangement joins TRBV9 to TRBJ2-3; TRBD2 agrees at 7 bases. CDR1 is SGDLS, CDR2 YYNGEE, per germline. The CDR3 length is 16 residues. J lost 0 bases, V lost 0 bases, and 4 bases had no gene match. The CDR3 spells CASSVEGSGSTDTQYF. In DNA, the CDR3 is TGTGCCAGCAGCGTAGAGGGTAGCGGGAGCACAGATACGCAGTATTTT.

The gene calls are TRBV15 and TRBJ2-7; tentative D call: TRBD1 (5 bases). V lost 5 bases to trimming and J lost 6 bases, with 17 bases between them. This CDR3 comprises 14 residues. CDR1 and CDR2 from the germline V gene are LNHNV and YYDKDF (reference sequence). CDR3 region: CATSAWTTAGEQYF. DNA for the CDR3: TGTGCCACCAGCGCCTGGACAACGGCAGGCGAGCAGTACTTC.

The gene calls are TRBV12-3 or TRBV12-4 and TRBJ1-2, with 7 bases identical to TRBD1. The CDR3 consists of 12 residues. Trimming cost V 2 bases and J 8 bases; bases outside gene matches: 2. CDR3 sequence: CASSLRDRGYTF. DNA of the CDR3: TGTGCCAGCAGTTTAAGGGACAGAGGCTACACCTTC.

A few counts support this clone. This chain connects TRBV28 to TRBJ2-2; D remains ambiguous. Germline CDR1 MDHEN, CDR2 SYDVKM. Trimming stripped 3 bases from V and 3 bases from J, with 8 bases between. The CDR3 is 14 amino acids. Here the CDR3 DNA reads TGTGCCAGCAGTTTCGGCGGTTACACCGGGGAGCTGTTTTTT. Amino acids: CASSFGGYTGELFF. The variable domain in full, completed from reference TRBV28 and TRBJ2-2, reads DVKVTQSSRYLVKRTGEKVFLECVQDMDHENMFWYRQDPGLGLRLIYFSYDVKMKEKGDIPEGYSVSREKKERFSLILESASTNQTSMYLCASSFGGYTGELFFGEGSRLTVL.

This chain links TRBV19 with TRBJ2-7; a weak D match, TRBD1 (6 bases). The CDR3 has 13 amino acids. Trimming stripped 3 bases from V and 6 bases from J, with 12 bases between. Germline V lookup: CDR1 LNHDA, CDR2 SQIVND (reference sequence). The CDR3 DNA reads as TGTGCCAGTAGTATTGGTCAGGGGTTCGAGCAGTACTTC. Amino acid sequence: CASSIGQGFEQYF. The full variable domain, its missing parts supplied by reference TRBV19 and TRBJ2-7, is DGGITQSPKYLFRKEGQNVTLSCEQNLNHDAMYWYRQDPGQGLRLIYYSQIVNDFQKGDIAEGYSVSREKKESFPLTVTSAQKNPTAFYLCASSIGQGFEQYFGPGTRLTVT.

The rearrangement uses TRBV12-3 or TRBV12-4 and TRBJ1-1, with 9 nucleotides matching TRBD1. The CDR3 sequence is 13 residues long. Trimming cost V 6 bases and J 14 bases; bases outside gene matches: 13. DNA for the CDR3: TGTGCCAGCAGATCCTCTCTGGGACAGGGTATGTTCTTT. Protein sequence: CASRSSLGQGMFF.

The chain couples TRBV29-1 to TRBJ2-7; 8 bases are shared with TRBD2. The CDR3 totals 15 residues. Unmatched junction bases numbered 6, after V lost 0 bases and J lost 2 bases. The germline V gene encodes CDR1 SQVTM and CDR2 ANQGSEA. The CDR3 is CSVEDRRGLAYEQYF. The CDR3 DNA is TGCAGCGTTGAAGATAGGAGGGGACTAGCCTACGAGCAGTACTTC.

The chain links TRBV5-6 to TRBJ2-5; 7 nucleotides agree with TRBD2. Germline V gives CDR1 SGHDT, CDR2 YYEEEE. V was pared by 2 bases and J by 0 bases, with 1 base of the junction left unmatched. The CDR3 covers 14 residues. DNA for the CDR3: TGTGCCAGCAGCTTCGGGGGGTACCAAGAGACCCAGTACTTC. It yields the protein CASSFGGYQETQYF. Full variable domain (outside the CDR3, taken from reference TRBV5-6 and TRBJ2-5): DAGVTQSPTHLIKTRGQQVTLRCSPKSGHDTVSWYQQALGQGPQFIFQYYEEEERQRGNFPDRFSGHQFPNYSSELNVNALLLGDSALYLCASSFGGYQETQYFGPGTRLLVL.

This rearrangement joins TRBV3-1 (or the pseudogene TRBV3-2) to TRBJ1-2; weak D call: TRBD1 (5 bases). CDR1 is LGHDT and CDR2 is YNNKEL in the germline V gene (reference sequence). CDR3 size: 14 residues. Trimming removed 4 bases from V and 8 bases from J, with 17 bases in between. In DNA form, the CDR3 reads TGTGCCAGCAGCCCATTGGACGGCGGGGCCGGCTACACCTTC. Amino acids: CASSPLDGGAGYTF.

This clone occurred once. This chain joins TRBV2 and TRBJ1-2, with 7 bases fitting TRBD1. With 6 bases clipped from V and 8 bases from J, the junction kept 9 bases outside the gene matches. From germline, CDR1 is SNHLY and CDR2 FYNNEI. There are 13 residues in the CDR3. CDR3 residues: CASSLGQAVGYTF. The CDR3 DNA sequence: TGTGCCAGCAGCCTCGGACAGGCGGTCGGCTACACCTTC.

The chain is built from TRBV2 and TRBJ1-2; TRBD1 matches at 10 bases. The J segment lost 7 bases and the V segment lost 0 bases, leaving 5 bases of the junction unmatched. The CDR3 is made up of 15 amino acids. Germline CDR1 reads SNHLY; CDR2 reads FYNNEI. The CDR3 here is CASSEARDRGLGYTF. CDR3 nucleotide sequence: TGTGCCAGCAGTGAAGCGCGAGACAGGGGGCTTGGCTACACCTTC.